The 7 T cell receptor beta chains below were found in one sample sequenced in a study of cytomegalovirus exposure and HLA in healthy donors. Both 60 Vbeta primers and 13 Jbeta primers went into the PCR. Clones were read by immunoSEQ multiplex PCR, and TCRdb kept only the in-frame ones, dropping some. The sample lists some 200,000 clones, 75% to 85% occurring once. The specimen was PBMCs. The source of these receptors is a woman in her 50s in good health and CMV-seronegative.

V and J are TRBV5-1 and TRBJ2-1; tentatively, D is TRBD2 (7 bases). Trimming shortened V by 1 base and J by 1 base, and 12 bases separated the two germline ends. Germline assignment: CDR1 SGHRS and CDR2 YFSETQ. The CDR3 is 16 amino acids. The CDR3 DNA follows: TGCGCCAGCAGCTTGACCAGGGGAGGGTCCTACAATGAGCAGTTCTTC. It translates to CASSLTRGGSYNEQFF.

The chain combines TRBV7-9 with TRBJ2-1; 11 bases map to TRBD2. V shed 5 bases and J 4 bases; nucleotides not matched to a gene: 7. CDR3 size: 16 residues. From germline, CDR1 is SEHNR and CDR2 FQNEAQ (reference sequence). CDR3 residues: CASSPSSGGNYNEQFF. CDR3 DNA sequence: TGTGCCAGCAGCCCTTCTAGCGGGGGGAATTACAATGAGCAGTTCTTC.

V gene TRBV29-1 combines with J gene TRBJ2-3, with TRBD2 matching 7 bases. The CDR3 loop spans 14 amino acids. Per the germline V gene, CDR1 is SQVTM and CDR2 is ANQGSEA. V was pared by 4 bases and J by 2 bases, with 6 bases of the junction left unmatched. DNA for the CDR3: TGCAGCGTTGGGTCTAGCGGTAACACAGATACGCAGTATTTT. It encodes CSVGSSGNTDTQYF.

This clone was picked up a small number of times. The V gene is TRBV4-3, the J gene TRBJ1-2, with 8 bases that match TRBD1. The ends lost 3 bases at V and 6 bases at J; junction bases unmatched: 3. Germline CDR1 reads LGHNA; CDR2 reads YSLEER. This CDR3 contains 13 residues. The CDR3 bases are TGCGCCAGCAGCCAGCAGACAGGGGATGGCTACACCTTC. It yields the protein CASSQQTGDGYTF.

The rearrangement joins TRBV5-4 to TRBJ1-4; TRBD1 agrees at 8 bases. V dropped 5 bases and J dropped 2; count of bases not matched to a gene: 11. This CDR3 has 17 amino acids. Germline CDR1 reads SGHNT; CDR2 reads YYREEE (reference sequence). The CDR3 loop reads CASSYSRRGQTNEKLFF. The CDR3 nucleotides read TGTGCCAGCAGTTATTCTCGCAGGGGGCAGACTAATGAAAAACTGTTTTTT.

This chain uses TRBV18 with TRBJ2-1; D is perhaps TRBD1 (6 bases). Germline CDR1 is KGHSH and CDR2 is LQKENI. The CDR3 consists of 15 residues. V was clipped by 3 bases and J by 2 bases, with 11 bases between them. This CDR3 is CASSPYRAPYNEQFF. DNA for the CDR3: TGTGCCAGCTCACCCTACAGGGCCCCCTACAATGAGCAGTTCTTC.

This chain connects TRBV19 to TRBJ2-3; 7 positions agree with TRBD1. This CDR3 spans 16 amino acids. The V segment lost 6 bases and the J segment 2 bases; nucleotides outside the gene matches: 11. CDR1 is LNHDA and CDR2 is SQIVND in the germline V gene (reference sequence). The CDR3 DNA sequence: TGTGCCAGTAGACTATCGGGCAGGGGGTACACAGATACGCAGTATTTT. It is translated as CASRLSGRGYTDTQYF.